What follows are 14 T cell receptor beta chains derived from one specimen sequenced in a study of PD-L1 blockade in urothelial cancer. The time point denotes: pretreatment peripheral blood. The assay was immunoSEQ multiplex PCR, and TCRdb's table has in-frame clones only and misses some. The sample shows 35,000 to 45,000 clones, approximately 89% of them seen only once. The input for sequencing was PBMCs, taken around atezolizumab (anti-PD-L1) treatment. The receptors were sampled from an older woman with urothelial cancer.

V gene TRBV5-1 combines with J gene TRBJ2-7, with 10 bases lining up with TRBD2. CDR3 size: 15 residues. J was trimmed by 3 bases and V by 9 bases; bases with no gene match: 12. Germline CDR1 reads SGHRS; CDR2 reads YFSETQ. As DNA, the CDR3 is TGCGCCACCATTGCCGGAATAGCGGGGGGCTACGAGCAGTACTTC. This encodes CATIAGIAGGYEQYF.

The chain employs TRBV4-1 and TRBJ1-5; D is ambiguous. Germline-derived CDR1 and CDR2 are MGHRA and YSYEKL. The CDR3 contains 13 residues. V was pared by 4 bases and J by 6 bases, with 10 bases between. The CDR3 loop is CASSREPGQPQHF. DNA for the CDR3: TGCGCCAGCAGCCGAGAACCCGGTCAGCCCCAGCATTTT.

V usage is TRBV6-5 and J usage is TRBJ2-1, with TRBD2 matching over 8 bases. The V gene's germline CDR1 is MNHEY and CDR2 SVGAGI. CDR3 size: 15 residues. V was clipped by 2 bases and J by 3 bases; unmatched bases: 3. CDR3 residues: CASSYELAVYNEQFF. The CDR3 region has the DNA TGTGCCAGCAGTTACGAACTAGCGGTCTACAATGAGCAGTTCTTC.

V gene TRBV6-1 combines with J gene TRBJ2-1; TRBD2 matches 9 bases. The CDR3 runs 14 residues. Trimming at V came to 10 bases and at J to 0 bases, leaving 4 bases not matched to a gene. Per the germline V gene, CDR1 is MNHNS and CDR2 is SASEGT. The CDR3 DNA reads TGTGCCACCCGTAGCGGGGGCTCCTACAATGAGCAGTTCTTC. Protein: CATRSGGSYNEQFF.

The chain uses TRBV19 and TRBJ2-1; no reliable D call. Looked up from germline, CDR1 is LNHDA and CDR2 is SQIVND (reference sequence). The CDR3 is made up of 15 amino acids. The ends were cut back, 7 bases at V and 0 bases at J, with 13 bases in the middle. This CDR3 is CASNDGEGSYNEQFF. The DNA for the CDR3 is TGTGCCAGTAACGACGGAGAAGGCTCCTACAATGAGCAGTTCTTC.

This clone was observed once. The chain recombines TRBV18 with TRBJ2-6; a weak D match, TRBD1 (6 bases). V shed 5 bases and J shed 3 bases, with 8 bases lying between them. Germline CDR1 reads KGHSH; CDR2 reads LQKENI. CDR3 size: 14 residues. CDR3 amino acids: CASSTGRGANVLTF. DNA for the CDR3: TGTGCCAGCTCAACAGGGCGTGGGGCCAACGTCCTGACTTTC. Full variable domain (outside the CDR3, taken from reference TRBV18 and TRBJ2-6): NAGVMQNPRHLVRRRGQEARLRCSPMKGHSHVYWYRQLPEEGLKFMVYLQKENIIDESGMPKERFSAEFPKEGPSILRIQQVVRGDSAAYFCASSTGRGANVLTFGAGSRLTVL.

With regard to this clone: Other DNA sequences of this sample code for an identical CDR3. V is TRBV7-2 and J is TRBJ2-3; D not resolved. The CDR3 spans 14 residues. V lost 1 base and J 3 bases, leaving 8 bases between the germline ends. Germline-derived CDR1 and CDR2 are SGHTA and FQGNSA. The DNA of the CDR3 is TGTGCCAGCAGCTTAGACCGCAGGACAGATACGCAGTATTTT. As protein: CASSLDRRTDTQYF.

V usage is TRBV6-1 and J usage is TRBJ1-1; 7 nucleotides match TRBD1. CDR1 and CDR2 from the germline V gene are MNHNS and SASEGT. The CDR3 sequence is 16 residues long. V was clipped by 4 bases and J by 0 bases; unmatched bases: 8. CDR3 amino acids: CASSGKTGPMNTEAFF. The CDR3 DNA reads as TGTGCCAGCAGTGGGAAGACAGGGCCCATGAACACTGAAGCTTTCTTT.

V gene TRBV5-8 combines with J gene TRBJ2-7, with 8 bases lining up with TRBD1. Germline CDR1 and CDR2: SGHTS and YDEGEE. The CDR3 runs 17 residues. V gave up 6 bases and J gave up 2 bases; unmatched junction bases: 16. CDR3 coding DNA: TGTGCCAGCATATCCCGGGACAGGAACCCCTTTACCTACGAGCAGTACTTC. Protein product: CASISRDRNPFTYEQYF. The complete variable domain, with remaining parts taken from reference TRBV5-8 and TRBJ2-7, reads EAGVTQSPTHLIKTRGQQATLRCSPISGHTSVYWYQQALGLGLQFLLWYDEGEERNRGNFPPRFSGRQFPNYSSELNVNALELEDSALYLCASISRDRNPFTYEQYFGPGTRLTVT.

The chain employs TRBV5-1 and TRBJ2-1; TRBD2 matches at 7 bases. CDR1 and CDR2 (germline): SGHRS, YFSETQ. V shed 1 base, J shed 5 bases, and the junction held 9 bases outside the gene matches. CDR3 length equals 16 residues. The CDR3 DNA is TGCGCCAGCAGCTTGAGGGCTAGCGGAAGAAACAATGAGCAGTTCTTC. This codes for CASSLRASGRNNEQFF.

The V and J genes are TRBV6-5 and TRBJ2-7; D is uncertain. With 5 bases removed from V and 1 base from J, the gap between germline ends came to 12 bases. Germline V gives CDR1 MNHEY, CDR2 SVGAGI. The CDR3 spans 14 residues. In DNA form, the CDR3 reads TGTGCCAGCAGTCCTGGGTCGGGTTCCTACGAGCAGTACTTC. It yields the protein CASSPGSGSYEQYF.

This clone has just one count. The chain joins TRBV7-2 to TRBJ2-3; TRBD1 agrees at 9 bases. Germline V gene lookup returns CDR1 SGHTA and CDR2 FQGNSA. The trim removed 3 bases at V and 5 bases at J, leaving 6 bases unmatched. The CDR3 extends over 15 amino acids. CDR3 in amino acids: CASSFRQGEGDTQYF. The CDR3 DNA reads as TGTGCCAGCAGCTTTAGACAGGGGGAGGGAGATACGCAGTATTTT.

The V and J genes are TRBV5-1 and TRBJ2-7; perhaps TRBD1 as D (5 bases). This CDR3 comprises 17 residues. Trimming left V 4 bases short and J 0 bases short, with 20 bases between. Germline V gene data show CDR1 as SGHRS and CDR2 as YFSETQ. CDR3 coding DNA: TGCGCCAGCAGCCCTACCCAGGGATCCGAATACTCCTACGAGCAGTACTTC. It yields the protein CASSPTQGSEYSYEQYF.

The chain joins TRBV29-1 to TRBJ1-1; 10 nucleotides line up with TRBD1. V was clipped by 5 bases and J by 1 base; unmatched bases: 7. The CDR3 contains 15 residues. CDR1 SQVTM and CDR2 ANQGSEA come from the germline V gene. CDR3 nucleotides: TGCAGCGTTAATAGACAGGGGGCTTCGAACACTGAAGCTTTCTTT. Translated: CSVNRQGASNTEAFF.